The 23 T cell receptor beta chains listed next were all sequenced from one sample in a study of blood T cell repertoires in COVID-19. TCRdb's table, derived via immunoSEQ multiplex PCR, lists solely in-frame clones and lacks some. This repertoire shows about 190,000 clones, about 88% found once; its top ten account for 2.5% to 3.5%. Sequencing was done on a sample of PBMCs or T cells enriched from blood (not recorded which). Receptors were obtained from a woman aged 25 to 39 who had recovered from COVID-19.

The chain's CDR3 is CASSPLRSWASYGYTF. The CDR3, as DNA: TGTGCCAGCAGCCCTCTTCGAAGTTGGGCGTCCTATGGCTACACCTTC. The chain links TRBV7-3 to TRBJ1-2; D gene unclear. Germline V lookup: CDR1 SGHTA, CDR2 FQGTGA. Trimming took off 5 bases at V and 4 bases at J, with 20 bases between the two ends. The CDR3 runs 16 residues.

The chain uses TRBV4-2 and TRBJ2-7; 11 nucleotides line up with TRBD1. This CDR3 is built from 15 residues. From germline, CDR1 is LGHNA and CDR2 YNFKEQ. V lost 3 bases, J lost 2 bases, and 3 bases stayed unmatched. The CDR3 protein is CASSHGTGGTYEQYV. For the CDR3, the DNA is TGTGCCAGCAGCCACGGGACAGGGGGTACCTACGAGCAGTACGTC.

The CDR3: CASSVGQGENTQYF. The CDR3 nucleotides read TGTGCCAGCAGCGTCGGACAGGGGGAAAATACGCAGTATTTT. This sequence joins TRBV9 and TRBJ2-3; 10 bases align to TRBD1. The V gene's germline CDR1 is SGDLS and CDR2 YYNGEE. The V and J ends lost 2 bases and 7 bases, in that order; junction bases with no gene match: 4. CDR3 size: 14 residues.

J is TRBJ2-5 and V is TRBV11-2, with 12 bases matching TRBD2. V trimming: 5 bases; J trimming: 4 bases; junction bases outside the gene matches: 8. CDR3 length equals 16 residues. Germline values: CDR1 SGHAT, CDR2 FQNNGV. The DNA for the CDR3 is TGTGCCAGCAGCCTAACCCGACTAGCGGGAGCAGAGACCCAGTACTTC. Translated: CASSLTRLAGAETQYF.

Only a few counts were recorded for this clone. CDR3 sequence: CASEAGPLNTEAFF. The CDR3 DNA reads as TGTGCCAGCGAGGCGGGACCATTGAACACTGAAGCTTTCTTT. This rearrangement joins TRBV28 to TRBJ1-1; tentatively, D is TRBD1 (5 bases). CDR1 is MDHEN and CDR2 is SYDVKM in the germline V gene. The CDR3 consists of 14 residues. Trimming took off 8 bases at V and 0 bases at J, with 13 bases between the two ends. Together with reference TRBV28 and TRBJ1-1, the CDR3 gives the full variable domain: DVKVTQSSRYLVKRTGEKVFLECVQDMDHENMFWYRQDPGLGLRLIYFSYDVKMKEKGDIPEGYSVSREKKERFSLILESASTNQTSMYLCASEAGPLNTEAFFGQGTRLTVV.

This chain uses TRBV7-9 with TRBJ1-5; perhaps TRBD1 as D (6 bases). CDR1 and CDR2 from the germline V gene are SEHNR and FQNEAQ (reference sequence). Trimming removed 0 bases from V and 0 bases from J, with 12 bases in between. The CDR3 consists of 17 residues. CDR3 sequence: CASSLAQQGYSNQPQHF. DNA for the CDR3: TGTGCCAGCAGCTTAGCGCAACAGGGTTATAGCAATCAGCCCCAGCATTTT.

The CDR3 nucleotides read TGTGCCAGCTCACCAGGGGCAGGAATGAACACTGAAGCTTTCTTT. This translates into CASSPGAGMNTEAFF. The chain employs TRBV18 and TRBJ1-1; a possible D gene is TRBD1 (5 bases). Germline V CDR1 and CDR2: KGHSH, LQKENI. CDR3 length equals 15 residues. Trimming took off 2 bases at V and 0 bases at J, with 10 bases between the two ends.

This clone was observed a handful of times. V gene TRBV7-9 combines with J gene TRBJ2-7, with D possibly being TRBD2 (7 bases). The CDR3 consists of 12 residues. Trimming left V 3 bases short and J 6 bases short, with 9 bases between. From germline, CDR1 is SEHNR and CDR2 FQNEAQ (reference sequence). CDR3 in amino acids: CASSLAGAEQYV. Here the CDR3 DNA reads TGTGCCAGCAGCTTGGCGGGGGCCGAGCAGTACGTC.

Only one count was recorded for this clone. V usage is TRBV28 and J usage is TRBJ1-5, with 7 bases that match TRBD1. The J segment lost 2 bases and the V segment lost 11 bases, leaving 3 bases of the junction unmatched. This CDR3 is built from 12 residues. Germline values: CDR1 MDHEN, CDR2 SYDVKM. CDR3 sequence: CAGDSRNQPQHF. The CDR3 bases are TGTGCCGGGGACAGCCGCAATCAGCCCCAGCATTTT.

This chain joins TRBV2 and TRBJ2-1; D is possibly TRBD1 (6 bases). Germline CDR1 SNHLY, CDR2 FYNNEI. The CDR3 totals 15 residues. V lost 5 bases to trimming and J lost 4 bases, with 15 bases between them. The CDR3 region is CASSSQGVGYNEQFF. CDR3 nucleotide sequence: TGTGCCAGCAGTTCACAGGGAGTGGGATACAATGAGCAGTTCTTC.

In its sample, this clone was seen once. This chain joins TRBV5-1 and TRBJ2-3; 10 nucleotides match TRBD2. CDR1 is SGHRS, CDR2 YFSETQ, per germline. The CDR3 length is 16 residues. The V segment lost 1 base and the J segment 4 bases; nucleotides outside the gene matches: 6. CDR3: CASSLHPSGSADTQYF. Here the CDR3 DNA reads TGCGCCAGCAGCTTGCACCCTAGCGGGAGTGCAGATACGCAGTATTTT.

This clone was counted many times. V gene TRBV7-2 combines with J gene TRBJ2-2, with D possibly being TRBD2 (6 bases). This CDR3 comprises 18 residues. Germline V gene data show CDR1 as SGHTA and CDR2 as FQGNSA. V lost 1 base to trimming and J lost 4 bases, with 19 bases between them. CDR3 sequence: CASSLGRGMGGSTGELFF. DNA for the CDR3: TGTGCCAGCAGCTTAGGTCGCGGGATGGGTGGGTCCACCGGGGAGCTGTTTTTT.

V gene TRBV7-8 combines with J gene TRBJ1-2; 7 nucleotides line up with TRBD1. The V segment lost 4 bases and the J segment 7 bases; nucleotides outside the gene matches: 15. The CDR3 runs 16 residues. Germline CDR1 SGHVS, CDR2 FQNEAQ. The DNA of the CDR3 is TGTGCCAGCAGCTCCCGGACAGGCTATGTCGGCGGTGGCTACACCTTC. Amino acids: CASSSRTGYVGGGYTF.

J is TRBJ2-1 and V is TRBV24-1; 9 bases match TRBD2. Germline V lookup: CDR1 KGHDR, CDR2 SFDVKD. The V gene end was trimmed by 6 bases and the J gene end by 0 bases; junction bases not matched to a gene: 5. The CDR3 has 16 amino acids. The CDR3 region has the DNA TGTGCCACCAGTTCCATTAGCGGGAGCTCCTACAATGAGCAGTTCTTC. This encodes CATSSISGSSYNEQFF.

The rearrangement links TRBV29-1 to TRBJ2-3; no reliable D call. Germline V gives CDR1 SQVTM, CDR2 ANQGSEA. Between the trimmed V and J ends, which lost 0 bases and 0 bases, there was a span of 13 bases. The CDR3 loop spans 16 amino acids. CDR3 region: CSVEDGRVDSTDTQYF. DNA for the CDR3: TGCAGCGTTGAAGATGGGCGAGTAGACAGCACAGATACGCAGTATTTT.

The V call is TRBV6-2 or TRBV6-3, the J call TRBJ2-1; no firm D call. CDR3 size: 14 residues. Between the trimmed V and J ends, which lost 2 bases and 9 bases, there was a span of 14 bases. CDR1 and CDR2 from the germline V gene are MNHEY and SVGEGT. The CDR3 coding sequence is TGTGCCAGCAGTTACGGGTCAGCGTTCGGTGAGCAGTTCTTC. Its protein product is CASSYGSAFGEQFF.

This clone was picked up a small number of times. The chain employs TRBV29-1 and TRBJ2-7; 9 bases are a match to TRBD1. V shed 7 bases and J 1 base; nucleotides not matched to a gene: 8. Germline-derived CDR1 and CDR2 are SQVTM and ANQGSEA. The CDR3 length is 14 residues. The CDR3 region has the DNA TGCAGCGCCGCCGGGACAGGGTATTCCTACGAGCAGTACTTC. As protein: CSAAGTGYSYEQYF.

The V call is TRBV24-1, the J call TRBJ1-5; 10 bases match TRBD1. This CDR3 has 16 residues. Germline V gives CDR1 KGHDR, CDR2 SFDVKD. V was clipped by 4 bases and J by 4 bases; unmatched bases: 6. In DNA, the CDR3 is TGTGCCACCAGTGACCCGGGACAGGGGTCTAATCAGCCCCAGCATTTT. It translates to CATSDPGQGSNQPQHF.

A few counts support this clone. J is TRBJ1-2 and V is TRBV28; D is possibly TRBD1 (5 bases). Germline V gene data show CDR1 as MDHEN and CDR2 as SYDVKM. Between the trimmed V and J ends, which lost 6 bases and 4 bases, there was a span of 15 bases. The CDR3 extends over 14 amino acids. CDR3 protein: CASRDVTVRYGYTF. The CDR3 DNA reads TGTGCCAGCAGGGATGTGACAGTTCGCTATGGCTACACCTTC.

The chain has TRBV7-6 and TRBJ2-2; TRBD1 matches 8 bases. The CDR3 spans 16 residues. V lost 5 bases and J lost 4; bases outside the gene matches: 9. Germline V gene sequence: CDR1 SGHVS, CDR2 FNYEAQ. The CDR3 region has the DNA TGTGCCAGCAGCCAGTCCCCGGACAGGGCCACCGGGGAGCTGTTTTTT. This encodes CASSQSPDRATGELFF.

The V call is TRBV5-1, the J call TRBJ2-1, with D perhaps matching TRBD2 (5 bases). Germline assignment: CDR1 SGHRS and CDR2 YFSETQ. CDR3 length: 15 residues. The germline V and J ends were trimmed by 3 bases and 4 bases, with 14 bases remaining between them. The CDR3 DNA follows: TGCGCCAGCAGCTCTGTGGGGAGCGCATACAATGAGCAGTTCTTC. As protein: CASSSVGSAYNEQFF.

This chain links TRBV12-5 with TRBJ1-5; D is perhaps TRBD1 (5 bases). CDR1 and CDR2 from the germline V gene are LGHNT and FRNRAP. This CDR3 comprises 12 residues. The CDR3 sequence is CAAGRGNQPQHF. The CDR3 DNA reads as TGTGCCGCCGGCAGGGGCAATCAGCCCCAGCATTTT.

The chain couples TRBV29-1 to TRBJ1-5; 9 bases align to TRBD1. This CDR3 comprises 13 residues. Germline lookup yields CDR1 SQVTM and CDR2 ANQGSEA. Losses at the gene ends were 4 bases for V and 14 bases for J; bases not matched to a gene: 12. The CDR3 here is CSVAPNSWDREHF. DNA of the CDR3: TGCAGCGTTGCCCCCAATTCCTGGGACAGGGAGCATTTT.